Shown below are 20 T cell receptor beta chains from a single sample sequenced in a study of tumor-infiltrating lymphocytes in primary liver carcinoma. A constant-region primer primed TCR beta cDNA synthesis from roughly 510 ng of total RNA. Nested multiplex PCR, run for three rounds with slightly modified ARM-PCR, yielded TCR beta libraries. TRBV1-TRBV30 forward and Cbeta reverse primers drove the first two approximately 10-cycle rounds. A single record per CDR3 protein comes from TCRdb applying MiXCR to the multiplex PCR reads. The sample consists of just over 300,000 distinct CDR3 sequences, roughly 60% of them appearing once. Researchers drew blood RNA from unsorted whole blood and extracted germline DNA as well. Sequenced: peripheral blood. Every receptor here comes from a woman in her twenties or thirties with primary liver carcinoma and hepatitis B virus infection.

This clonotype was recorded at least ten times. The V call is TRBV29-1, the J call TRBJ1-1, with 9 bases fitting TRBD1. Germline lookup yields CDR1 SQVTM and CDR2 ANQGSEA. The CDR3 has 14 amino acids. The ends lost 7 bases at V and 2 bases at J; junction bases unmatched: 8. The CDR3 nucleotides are TGCAGCGCAGCCCAGGGACAGGGTAACACTGAAGCTTTCTTT. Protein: CSAAQGQGNTEAFF.

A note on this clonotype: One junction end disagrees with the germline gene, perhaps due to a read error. CDR3: CASSPRPGAVDEQFF. The CDR3 coding sequence is TGTGCAAGCAGTCCCCGGCCTGGGGCTGTCGATGAGCAGTTCTTC. This chain connects TRBV12-3 or TRBV12-4 to TRBJ2-1, with D tentatively TRBD1 (5 bases). This CDR3 is built from 15 residues.

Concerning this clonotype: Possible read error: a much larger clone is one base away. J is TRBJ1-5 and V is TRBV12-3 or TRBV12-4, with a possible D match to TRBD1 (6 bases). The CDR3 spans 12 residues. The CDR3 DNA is TGTGCCAGCTGTTTCGAACAGGGAACCCAGCATTTT. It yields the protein CASCFEQGTQHF.

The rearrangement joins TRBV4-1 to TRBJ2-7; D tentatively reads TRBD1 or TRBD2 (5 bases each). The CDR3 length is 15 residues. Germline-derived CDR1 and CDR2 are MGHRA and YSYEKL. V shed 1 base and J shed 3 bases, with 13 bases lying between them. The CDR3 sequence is CASSQAPGPGYEQYF. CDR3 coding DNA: TGCGCCAGCAGCCAAGCCCCGGGGCCGGGCTACGAGCAGTACTTC.

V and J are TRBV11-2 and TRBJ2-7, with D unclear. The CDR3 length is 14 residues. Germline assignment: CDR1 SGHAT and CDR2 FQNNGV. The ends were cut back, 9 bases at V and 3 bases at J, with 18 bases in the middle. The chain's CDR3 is CASNPLMGGYEQYF. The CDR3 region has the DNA TGTGCCAGTAACCCGTTAATGGGCGGCTACGAGCAGTACTTC.

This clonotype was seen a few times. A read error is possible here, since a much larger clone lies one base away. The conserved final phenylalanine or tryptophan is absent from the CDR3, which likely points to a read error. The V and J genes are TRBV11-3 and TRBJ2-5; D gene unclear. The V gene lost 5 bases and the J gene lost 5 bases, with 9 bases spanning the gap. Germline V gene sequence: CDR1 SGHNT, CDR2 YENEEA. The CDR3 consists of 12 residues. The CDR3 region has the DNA TGTGCCAGCAGCCCGAATCAGGAGACCCAGTACGTC. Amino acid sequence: CASSPNQETQYV.

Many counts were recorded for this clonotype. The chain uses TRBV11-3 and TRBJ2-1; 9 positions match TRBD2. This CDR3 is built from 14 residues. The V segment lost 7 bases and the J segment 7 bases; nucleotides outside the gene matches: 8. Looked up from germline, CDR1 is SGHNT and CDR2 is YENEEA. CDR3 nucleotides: TGTGCCAGCACGCTAGCGGGATCGGTAAATGAGCAGTTCTTC. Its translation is CASTLAGSVNEQFF.

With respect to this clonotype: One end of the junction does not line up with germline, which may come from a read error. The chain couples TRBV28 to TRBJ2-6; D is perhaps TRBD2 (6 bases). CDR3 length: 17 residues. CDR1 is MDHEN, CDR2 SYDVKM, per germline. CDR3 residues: CASRLTGSGVGANLLTF. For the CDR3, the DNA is TGTGCCAGCAGGTTAACGGGCTCGGGGGTCGGGGCCAACCTCCTGACTTTC.

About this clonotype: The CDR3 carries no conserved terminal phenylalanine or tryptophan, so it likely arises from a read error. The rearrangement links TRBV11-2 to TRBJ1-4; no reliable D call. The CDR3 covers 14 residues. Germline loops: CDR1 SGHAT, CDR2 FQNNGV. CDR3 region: CTSSLRPTNEKLFS. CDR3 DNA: TGTACCAGCAGCTTACGCCCAACTAATGAAAAACTGTTTTCT.

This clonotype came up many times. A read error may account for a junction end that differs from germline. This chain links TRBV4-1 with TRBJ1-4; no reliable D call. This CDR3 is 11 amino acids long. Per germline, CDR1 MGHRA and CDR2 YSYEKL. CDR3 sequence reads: CASNDGWWTVF. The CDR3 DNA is TGCGCCAGCAACGACGGGTGGTGGACTGTTTTT.

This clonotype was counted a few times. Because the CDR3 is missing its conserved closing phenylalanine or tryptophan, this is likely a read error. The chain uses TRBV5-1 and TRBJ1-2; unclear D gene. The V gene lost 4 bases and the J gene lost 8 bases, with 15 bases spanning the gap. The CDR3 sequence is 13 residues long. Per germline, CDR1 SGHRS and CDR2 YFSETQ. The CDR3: CASSPDGSRGYTS. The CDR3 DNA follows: TGCGCCAGCAGCCCGGACGGGAGCAGGGGCTACACCTCC.

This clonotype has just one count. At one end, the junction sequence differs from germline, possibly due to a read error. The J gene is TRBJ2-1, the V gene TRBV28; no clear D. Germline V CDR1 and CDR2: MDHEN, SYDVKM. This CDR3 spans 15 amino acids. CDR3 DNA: TGTGCCAGTAGTTTCGTAGGGCCATCCTACAATGAGCAGTTCTTC. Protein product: CASSFVGPSYNEQFF. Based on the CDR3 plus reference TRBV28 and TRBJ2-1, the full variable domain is DVKVTQSSRYLVKRTGEKVFLECVQDMDHENMFWYRQDPGLGLRLIYFSYDVKMKEKGDIPEGYSVSREKKERFSLILESASTNQTSMYLCASSFVGPSYNEQFFGPGTRLTVL.

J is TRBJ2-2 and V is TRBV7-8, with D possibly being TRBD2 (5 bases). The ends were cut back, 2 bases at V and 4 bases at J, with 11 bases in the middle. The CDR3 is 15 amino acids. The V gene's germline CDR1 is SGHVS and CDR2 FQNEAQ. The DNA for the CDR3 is TGTGCCAGCAGCTTACAAGGACTCTCCACCGGGGAGCTGTTTTTT. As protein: CASSLQGLSTGELFF.

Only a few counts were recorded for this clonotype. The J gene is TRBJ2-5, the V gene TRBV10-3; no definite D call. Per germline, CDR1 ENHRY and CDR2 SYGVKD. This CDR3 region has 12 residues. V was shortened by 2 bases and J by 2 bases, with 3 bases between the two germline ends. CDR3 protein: CAISEQQETQYF. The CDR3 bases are TGTGCCATCAGTGAGCAACAAGAGACCCAGTACTTC.

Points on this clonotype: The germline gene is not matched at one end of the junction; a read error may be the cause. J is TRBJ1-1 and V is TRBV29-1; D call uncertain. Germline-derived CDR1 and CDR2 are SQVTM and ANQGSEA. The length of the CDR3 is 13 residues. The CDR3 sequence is CSVEDRRSTEALF. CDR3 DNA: TGCAGCGTTGAGGATCGGCGGAGCACTGAAGCTCTCTTT.

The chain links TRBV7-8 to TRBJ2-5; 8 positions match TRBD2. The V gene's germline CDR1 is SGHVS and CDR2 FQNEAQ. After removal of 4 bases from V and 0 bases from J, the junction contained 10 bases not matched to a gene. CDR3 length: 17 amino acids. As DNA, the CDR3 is TGTGCCAGCAGCTCAGGGGTGGGACTAGTGTACCAAGAGACCCAGTACTTC. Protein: CASSSGVGLVYQETQYF. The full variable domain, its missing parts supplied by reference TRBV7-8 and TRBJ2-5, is GAGVSQSPRYKVAKRGQDVALRCDPISGHVSLFWYQQALGQGPEFLTYFQNEAQLDKSGLPSDRFFAERPEGSVSTLKIQRTQQEDSAVYLCASSSGVGLVYQETQYFGPGTRLLVL.

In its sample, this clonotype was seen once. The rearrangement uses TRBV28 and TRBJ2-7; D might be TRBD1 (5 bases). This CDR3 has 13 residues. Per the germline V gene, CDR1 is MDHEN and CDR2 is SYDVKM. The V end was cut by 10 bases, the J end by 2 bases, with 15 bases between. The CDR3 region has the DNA TGTGCCATCGAACCGACAGCCACCTACGAGCAGTACTTC. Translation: CAIEPTATYEQYF.

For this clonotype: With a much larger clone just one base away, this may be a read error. DNA of the CDR3: TGTGTCAGCAGTTCTAGCGGGAGGGCCGGGAATGAGCAGTTCTTC. Protein sequence: CVSSSSGRAGNEQFF. The rearrangement uses TRBV6-5 and TRBJ2-1; the match to TRBD2 covers 12 bases. Germline V gives CDR1 MNHEY, CDR2 SVGAGI. The CDR3 is 15 amino acids.

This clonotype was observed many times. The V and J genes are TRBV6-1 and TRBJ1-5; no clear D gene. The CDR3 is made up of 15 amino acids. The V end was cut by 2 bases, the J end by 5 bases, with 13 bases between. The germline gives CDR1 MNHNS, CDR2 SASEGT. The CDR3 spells CASSEIPWQDQPQHF. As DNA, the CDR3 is TGTGCCAGCAGTGAAATACCGTGGCAGGATCAGCCCCAGCATTTT.

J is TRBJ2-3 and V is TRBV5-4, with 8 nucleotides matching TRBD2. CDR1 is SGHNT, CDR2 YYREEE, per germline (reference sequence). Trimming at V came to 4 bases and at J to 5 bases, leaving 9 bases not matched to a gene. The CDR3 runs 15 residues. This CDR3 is CASSLAGKQLDTQYF. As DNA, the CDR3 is TGTGCCAGCAGCCTAGCGGGCAAACAACTAGATACGCAGTATTTT.